This passage covers 28 T cell receptor beta chains from one sample sequenced in a study of blood T cells in healthy people across ages. Sample-barcoded 5' priming and a J-beta primer mix drove a second PCR of roughly 6 to 12 cycles. TCRdb re-called the 5' RACE reads with MiXCR, one entry per CDR3 protein. Among around 970,000 distinct CDR3 sequences listed, roughly 51% were seen once. Sequencing input: blood. All receptors come from a woman aged 60-75 years in good health.

This chain joins TRBV7-6 and TRBJ2-1, with 12 positions matching TRBD2. Germline V gene lookup returns CDR1 SGHVS and CDR2 FNYEAQ. The CDR3 extends over 16 amino acids. V lost 2 bases to trimming and J lost 7 bases; unmatched junction nucleotides: 6. The CDR3 bases are TGTGCCAGCAGCTTATGGACTAGCGGGATGGATAATGAGCAGTTCTTC. This translates into CASSLWTSGMDNEQFF. The full variable domain, completed using reference TRBV7-6 and TRBJ2-1, is GAGVSQSPRYKVTKRGQDVALRCDPISGHVSLYWYRQALGQGPEFLTYFNYEAQQDKSGLPNDRFSAERPEGSISTLTIQRTEQRDSAMYRCASSLWTSGMDNEQFFGPGTRLTVL.

This clonotype was seen at least ten times. V is TRBV9 and J is TRBJ1-4; tentatively, D is TRBD1 (5 bases). From germline, CDR1 is SGDLS and CDR2 YYNGEE. Trimming stripped 1 base from V and 5 bases from J, with 9 bases between. CDR3 length equals 14 residues. The CDR3 sequence: CASSVNWGNEKLFF. The DNA of the CDR3 is TGTGCCAGCAGCGTAAACTGGGGCAATGAAAAACTGTTTTTT.

The chain employs TRBV9 and TRBJ2-3; D gene unclear. The CDR3 spans 14 residues. V was cut by 6 bases and J by 4 bases, with 15 bases left in between. Germline V gene data show CDR1 as SGDLS and CDR2 as YYNGEE. The CDR3 loop reads CASNERPSSDTQYF. CDR3 sequence (DNA): TGTGCCAGCAACGAACGTCCGTCATCAGATACGCAGTATTTT.

Concerning this clonotype itself: A junction end diverges from the germline sequence, so it may reflect a read error. The gene calls are TRBV20-1 and TRBJ2-1; tentatively, D is TRBD1 (6 bases). Germline CDR1 reads DFQATT; CDR2 reads SNEGSKA (reference sequence). This CDR3 has 16 amino acids. The CDR3 loop is CSARGPGVSRDNEQSF. In nucleotides, the CDR3 is TGCAGTGCTAGAGGCCCAGGGGTTTCACGGGACAATGAGCAGTCCTTC.

This clonotype showed up just once. Its ends do not fully match the called genes, so a read error is possible. This chain links TRBV29-1 with TRBJ2-1, with D possibly matching TRBD2 (5 bases). Germline V gives CDR1 SQVTM, CDR2 ANQGSEA. CDR3 length: 13 residues. The DNA of the CDR3 is TGCAGCCTCATAGCGAGCTCCTACAATGGGCAGTTCTTC. It specifies CSLIASSYNGQFF.

The table lists this clonotype with a count of one. This rearrangement joins TRBV5-1 to TRBJ1-1; tentatively, D is TRBD1 (6 bases). Germline CDR1 reads SGHRS; CDR2 reads YFSETQ. The CDR3 is made up of 14 amino acids. Deletions cut 4 bases from V and 4 bases from J, with 14 bases between. CDR3 coding DNA: TGCGCCAGCAGCGTACAGGGAGGGGGCACTGAAGCTTTCTTT. Translated: CASSVQGGGTEAFF. The complete variable domain, with remaining parts taken from reference TRBV5-1 and TRBJ1-1, reads KAGVTQTPRYLIKTRGQQVTLSCSPISGHRSVSWYQQTPGQGLQFLFEYFSETQRNKGNFPGRFSGRQFSNSRSEMNVSTLELGDSALYLCASSVQGGGTEAFFGQGTRLTVV.

This chain links TRBV20-1 with TRBJ1-1; D gene ambiguous. The CDR3 contains 16 residues. Germline V CDR1 and CDR2: DFQATT, SNEGSKA (reference sequence). V lost 0 bases and J 4 bases, leaving 18 bases between the germline ends. CDR3 nucleotide sequence: TGCAGTGCTAGAGATTTTTCGCCCGCATTCATCACTGAAGCTTTCTTT. Translating it yields CSARDFSPAFITEAFF.

The rearrangement links TRBV5-1 to TRBJ2-5; 11 bases are shared with TRBD2. The end of the DNA fits TRBJ2-7 better, so the J call may be wrong. The germline CDR1 and CDR2 sequences are SGHRS and YFSETQ. This CDR3 has 16 residues. CDR3 DNA sequence: TGCGCCAGCAGCTTGGTATCGGGACTAGCGGTCCACGAGCAGTACTTC. It specifies CASSLVSGLAVHEQYF.

A few counts support this clonotype. This rearrangement joins TRBV28 to TRBJ2-5; 7 bases are a match to TRBD2. The CDR3 is 13 amino acids. CDR1 and CDR2 from the germline V gene are MDHEN and SYDVKM. V dropped 6 bases and J dropped 7; count of bases not matched to a gene: 8. The CDR3 bases are TGTGCCAGCAGGGTCGGGGGGAGTGGGACCCAGTACTTC. It is translated as CASRVGGSGTQYF. Using reference TRBV28 and TRBJ2-5 for the parts outside the CDR3, the full variable domain is DVKVTQSSRYLVKRTGEKVFLECVQDMDHENMFWYRQDPGLGLRLIYFSYDVKMKEKGDIPEGYSVSREKKERFSLILESASTNQTSMYLCASRVGGSGTQYFGPGTRLLVL.

The chain joins TRBV6-5 to TRBJ2-7, with unresolved D. The CDR3 extends over 14 amino acids. Trimming took 7 bases from V and 3 from J, leaving 16 bases between them. The germline V gene has CDR1 MNHEY and CDR2 SVGAGI. The DNA of the CDR3 is TGTGCCAGCACCCCGGGTAGGGCCATCTACGAGCAGTACTTC. Encoded protein: CASTPGRAIYEQYF.

V is TRBV4-3 and J is TRBJ2-7; tentatively, D is TRBD2 (5 bases). Germline CDR1 and CDR2: LGHNA and YSLEER. V lost 0 bases and J 9 bases, leaving 12 bases between the germline ends. This CDR3 has 13 residues. The CDR3 region has the DNA TGCGCCAGCAGCCAAGAGAGCACGGCGGGGCAGTACTTC. The encoded protein is CASSQESTAGQYF.

The V and J genes are TRBV5-8 and TRBJ2-5; a possible D gene is TRBD1 (5 bases). This CDR3 region has 13 residues. Trimming shortened V by 5 bases and J by 4 bases, and 12 bases separated the two germline ends. Per germline, CDR1 SGHTS and CDR2 YDEGEE. CDR3 nucleotide sequence: TGTGCCAGCAGGACCAGGGTTTCAGAGACCCAGTACTTC. Amino acids: CASRTRVSETQYF.

This clonotype showed up just once. V usage is TRBV15 and J usage is TRBJ2-3; 11 bases line up with TRBD2. Looked up from germline, CDR1 is LNHNV and CDR2 is YYDKDF (reference sequence). Trimming cost V 0 bases and J 5 bases; bases outside gene matches: 4. The CDR3 covers 16 residues. CDR3 amino acids: CATSREGTSGKDTQYF. The CDR3 DNA is TGTGCCACCAGCAGAGAGGGGACTAGCGGTAAAGATACGCAGTATTTT.

The chain links TRBV6-2 or TRBV6-3 to TRBJ2-1; 7 bases align to TRBD2. The trim removed 5 bases at V and 3 bases at J, leaving 13 bases unmatched. The CDR3 has 17 residues. Germline loops: CDR1 MNHEY, CDR2 SVGEGT. The CDR3 reads CASSTPFLGGLYNEQFF. The DNA of the CDR3 is TGTGCCAGCAGTACGCCTTTTCTGGGAGGGCTCTACAATGAGCAGTTCTTC.

The V call is TRBV9, the J call TRBJ2-7; D is uncertain. Germline-derived CDR1 and CDR2 are SGDLS and YYNGEE. V lost 0 bases and J 2 bases, leaving 9 bases between the germline ends. The CDR3 extends over 14 amino acids. The CDR3 here is CASSVGAQTYEQYF. The CDR3 coding sequence is TGTGCCAGCAGCGTAGGCGCTCAGACCTACGAGCAGTACTTC. Combining the CDR3 with reference TRBV9 and TRBJ2-7 gives the whole variable domain DSGVTQTPKHLITATGQRVTLRCSPRSGDLSVYWYQQSLDQGLQFLIQYYNGEERAKGNILERFSAQQFPDLHSELNLSSLELGDSALYFCASSVGAQTYEQYFGPGTRLTVT.

Comments on this clonotype: One junction end disagrees with the germline gene, perhaps due to a read error. The gene calls are TRBV25-1 and TRBJ2-4, with unresolved D. This CDR3 spans 13 amino acids. Germline V gives CDR1 MGHDK, CDR2 SYGVNS. CDR3 nucleotide sequence: TGTGCCAGCAGCTCAGCAGCCAAAAATATTCAGTACTTC. As protein: CASSSAAKNIQYF.

The J gene is TRBJ1-6, the V gene TRBV6-5, with D perhaps TRBD1 (5 bases). V lost 4 bases to trimming and J lost 6 bases, with 16 bases between them. The CDR3 has 16 residues. In germline, CDR1 is MNHEY, CDR2 SVGAGI. CDR3 nucleotide sequence: TGTGCCAGCAGTTCGGGACCCAAACCGACTAATTCACCCCTCCACTTT. Amino acid sequence: CASSSGPKPTNSPLHF.

This chain connects TRBV20-1 to TRBJ2-5; a weak D match, TRBD2 (5 bases). V was cut by 3 bases and J by 11 bases, with 28 bases left in between. This CDR3 has 16 residues. Germline V gene lookup returns CDR1 DFQATT and CDR2 SNEGSKA (reference sequence). The CDR3 DNA reads TGCAGTGCTAGGTCTTTTCGGGGAGAGGGTGTCAATGAGCAGTACTTC. Translated, it gives CSARSFRGEGVNEQYF.

This rearrangement joins TRBV5-1 to TRBJ2-3; 8 bases are shared with TRBD1. The germline CDR1 and CDR2 sequences are SGHRS and YFSETQ. The ends lost 4 bases at V and 9 bases at J; junction bases unmatched: 10. This CDR3 region has 14 residues. The CDR3 region is CASSGTGGLRTQYF. The CDR3 DNA reads as TGCGCCAGCAGCGGGACAGGAGGGTTAAGAACGCAGTATTTT.

The rearrangement links TRBV6-1 to TRBJ2-3; a possible D gene is TRBD2 (6 bases). With 8 bases removed from V and 2 bases from J, the gap between germline ends came to 14 bases. This CDR3 is built from 14 residues. Germline V lookup: CDR1 MNHNS, CDR2 SASEGT. CDR3 in amino acids: CASAEGGITDTQYF. For the CDR3, the DNA is TGTGCCAGCGCGGAGGGCGGGATCACAGATACGCAGTATTTT.

The V and J genes are TRBV5-6 and TRBJ1-2; D is ambiguous. The germline gives CDR1 SGHDT, CDR2 YYEEEE. This CDR3 has 16 amino acids. Trimming removed 3 bases from V and 4 bases from J, with 19 bases in between. CDR3 nucleotides: TGTGCCAGCAGCTCGCATAATTCGGGGAGGATCTATGGCTACACCTTC. Its translation: CASSSHNSGRIYGYTF.

This clonotype has a handful of counts. The V call is TRBV18, the J call TRBJ2-4, with a weak D call TRBD2 (5 bases). In germline, CDR1 is KGHSH, CDR2 LQKENI. Trimming shortened V by 1 base and J by 13 bases, and 11 bases separated the two germline ends. This CDR3 is built from 12 residues. CDR3 bases: TGTGCCAGCTCACCACAGAGTTGGGAGCAGTACTTC. Translation gives CASSPQSWEQYF.

Only one count was recorded for this clonotype. V is TRBV4-1 and J is TRBJ2-7, with TRBD1 matching over 9 bases. The CDR3 runs 15 residues. Per the germline V gene, CDR1 is MGHRA and CDR2 is YSYEKL. Unmatched junction bases numbered 8, after V lost 4 bases and J lost 4 bases. This CDR3 reads CASSPWDRAVYEQYF. CDR3 DNA sequence: TGCGCCAGCAGCCCTTGGGACAGGGCTGTGTACGAGCAGTACTTC.

This clonotype turned up a few times. The chain joins TRBV7-8 to TRBJ1-2; no clear D. CDR1 is SGHVS and CDR2 is FQNEAQ in the germline V gene. The CDR3 length is 15 residues. Trimming left V 5 bases short and J 4 bases short, with 17 bases between. This chain's CDR3 is CASSPNPSEVYGYTF. The CDR3 coding sequence is TGTGCCAGCAGCCCGAACCCCTCGGAGGTCTATGGCTACACCTTC.

The genes are TRBV18 and TRBJ2-7; 7 bases are a match to TRBD1. V trimming: 3 bases; J trimming: 2 bases; junction bases outside the gene matches: 1. The CDR3 contains 13 residues. Per germline, CDR1 KGHSH and CDR2 LQKENI. As DNA, the CDR3 is TGTGCCAGCTCACCGGACAGGACCTACGAGCAGTACTTC. This translates into CASSPDRTYEQYF.

The rearrangement links TRBV28 to TRBJ2-5; tentative D call: TRBD1 (6 bases). The DNA end is a closer match to TRBJ2-7, so the J assignment may be wrong. This CDR3 comprises 12 residues. Germline V gene data show CDR1 as MDHEN and CDR2 as SYDVKM. The DNA of the CDR3 is TGTGCCAGCACACAAAGGGGGTGCGAGCAGTACTTC. It yields the protein CASTQRGCEQYF.

This clonotype was picked up a small number of times. The rearrangement links TRBV15 to TRBJ2-5, with 11 positions matching TRBD2. The CDR3 is made up of 15 amino acids. Germline CDR1 and CDR2: LNHNV and YYDKDF (reference sequence). J lost 5 bases, V lost 5 bases, and 7 bases had no gene match. The CDR3 sequence: CATSVRTSGSETQYF. As DNA, the CDR3 is TGTGCCACCAGCGTCCGAACTAGCGGGAGTGAGACCCAGTACTTC.

The gene calls are TRBV11-2 and TRBJ2-7; tentatively, D is TRBD1 or TRBD2 (5 bases each). V gave up 5 bases and J gave up 4 bases, with 18 bases separating them. Germline V gene lookup returns CDR1 SGHAT and CDR2 FQNNGV. The CDR3 runs to 15 residues. The CDR3 loop reads CASSPGDARGYEQYF. The CDR3 coding sequence is TGTGCCAGCAGCCCCGGGGACGCGCGAGGGTACGAGCAGTACTTC.